Listed below are T cell receptor beta chains from one sample, sequenced in a study of cytomegalovirus exposure and HLA in healthy donors. TCRdb's table, derived via immunoSEQ multiplex PCR, lists solely in-frame clones and lacks some. The sample contains about 150,000 clones, roughly 78% of which appear only once. The sequenced material came from PBMCs. Receptors originate from a middle-aged man in good health and CMV-seropositive. CDR3s include the opening cysteine and the closing phenylalanine or tryptophan. The D gene is left open where the match is weak. Only some rows state a clone size, as once, few, many or a class for expanded clones.

abundance	d_gene	v_gene	j_gene	CDR3nt	CDR3aa
NA	TRBD1	TRBV4-1	TRBJ1-6	TGCGCCAGCAGCCCTACAGGGGGTAATTCACCCCTCCACTTT	CASSPTGGNSPLHF
NA	NA	TRBV6-1	TRBJ1-6	TGTGCCAGCAGGGGGGGACTCTTCAATTCACCCCTCCACTTT	CASRGGLFNSPLHF
once	NA	TRBV21-1	TRBJ1-2	TGTGCCAGCAGCAAATTGGGGGCAGGGGTATCTTATGGCTACACCTTC	CASSKLGAGVSYGYTF
many	TRBD1	TRBV11-3	TRBJ2-3	TGTGCCAGCAGCTGGGGACAGGGCGCAGATACGCAGTATTTT	CASSWGQGADTQYF
NA	TRBD1	TRBV2	TRBJ1-2	TGTGCCAGCCTTTGGGACAGAAATAACTATGGCTACACCTTC	CASLWDRNNYGYTF
NA	TRBD1	TRBV5-8	TRBJ1-2	TGTGCCAGCAGCACACAGGGGGGTAACTATGGCTACACCTTC	CASSTQGGNYGYTF
once	TRBD1	TRBV2	TRBJ1-5	TGTGCCAGCAGTTTTTTTCCGGGACAGGCCATACCCAGGCATTTT	CASSFFPGQAIPRHF
NA	NA	TRBV18	TRBJ1-2	TGTGCCAGCTCCCGCGAGGGGGGGGGACTTAAACTGTATGGCTACACCTTC	CASSREGGGLKLYGYTF
NA	NA	TRBV10-3	TRBJ1-3	TGTGCCATCAGTGAGGGTACAGCCGGAAACACCATATATTTT	CAISEGTAGNTIYF
NA	TRBD1	TRBV19	TRBJ1-2	TGTGCCAGTAGTATACGAGGGGACAGGATACAAGCTAACTATGGCTACACCTTC	CASSIRGDRIQANYGYTF
few	NA	TRBV19	TRBJ1-2	TGTGCCAGTAGTATGGCCGGGTATGGGTATGGCTACACCTTC	CASSMAGYGYGYTF
NA	NA	TRBV4-3	TRBJ1-1	TGCGCCAGCAGCCACCAACAGGTCATGAACACTGAAGCTTTCTTT	CASSHQQVMNTEAFF
NA	TRBD1	TRBV19	TRBJ2-7	TGTGCCAGTAGCCCCCTGGACAGGGACGAGCAGTACTTC	CASSPLDRDEQYF
NA	TRBD1	TRBV6-5	TRBJ1-4	TGTGCCAGCAGGACAGGGTTGGGTGAAAAACTGTTTTTT	CASRTGLGEKLFF
NA	TRBD1	TRBV19	TRBJ1-1	TGTGCCAGTAGTGACCGGGACAGGGGGCCAGCTTTCTTT	CASSDRDRGPAFF
NA	NA	TRBV28	TRBJ1-2	TGTGCCAGCGGGGGAGGGGTCCAAGTTTATGGCTACACCTTC	CASGGGVQVYGYTF
NA	NA	TRBV6-5	TRBJ1-1	TGTGCCAGCAGTTACATGGGGGGCACTGAAGCTTTCTTT	CASSYMGGTEAFF
NA	TRBD1	TRBV25-1	TRBJ1-5	TGTGCCAGCAGGAGGACAGGTGACAATCAGCCCCAGCATTTT	CASRRTGDNQPQHF
NA	TRBD1	TRBV29-1	TRBJ1-1	TGCAGCGTTGAGTTGGGACAGGGCACTGAAGCTTTCTTT	CSVELGQGTEAFF
NA	TRBD1	TRBV7-3	TRBJ2-1	TGTGCCAGCAGCTTATTGGGGCAGGGGGCCGATGAGCAGTTCTTC	CASSLLGQGADEQFF
NA	TRBD1	TRBV5-1	TRBJ1-4	TGCGCCAGCAGCTTGGGGGACAGGGACGGTGAAAAACTGTTTTTT	CASSLGDRDGEKLFF
NA	NA	TRBV5-6	TRBJ1-2	TGTGCCAGCAGCTTGGACCGCACAGGCGGAGGCTACACCTTC	CASSLDRTGGGYTF
once	TRBD1	TRBV10-3	TRBJ1-4	TGTGCCATCAGTGACAGGGGGACAACTAATGAAAAACTGTTTTTT	CAISDRGTTNEKLFF
NA	NA	TRBV2	TRBJ2-3	TGTGCCAGTCGGCGGGCCGCGGCAGATACGCAGTATTTT	CASRRAAADTQYF
NA	NA	TRBV6-5	TRBJ2-2	TGTGCCAGCAGTTACGGGCGGTTCAGGGGCACCGGGGAGCTGTTTTTT	CASSYGRFRGTGELFF
NA	TRBD1	TRBV5-1	TRBJ2-3	TGCGCCAGCAGCGTAACAGGGGCCAGCACAGATACGCAGTATTTT	CASSVTGASTDTQYF
NA	NA	TRBV5-1	TRBJ2-5	TGCGCCAGCAGCTCAAACTCAGGGTTAAATCAAGAGACCCAGTACTTC	CASSSNSGLNQETQYF
NA	NA	TRBV19	TRBJ2-6	TGTGCCAGTAGTATAGAGGGCCAGGCACGGGCCAACGTCCTGACTTTC	CASSIEGQARANVLTF
NA	NA	TRBV4-2	TRBJ2-3	TGTGCCAGCAGCCAAGATAGGGCGGGACCCACAGATACGCAGTATTTT	CASSQDRAGPTDTQYF